These T cell receptor beta chains were read from a single sample in a study of blood T cell repertoires in COVID-19. Sequencing was performed with immunoSEQ multiplex PCR; in TCRdb, only in-frame clones are kept and a portion is missing. The sample has about 300,000 clones; around 89% are singletons. Sequencing was done on a sample of peripheral blood. Receptor source: a woman in her twenties or thirties who had recovered from COVID-19. The CDR3 runs from the conserved cysteine through the conserved F or W.

j_gene	v_gene	len	CDR3aa
TRBJ2-5	TRBV11-1	16	CASRPKLAGGQETQYF
TRBJ2-5	TRBV9	17	CASSPNPVAGGGETQYF
TRBJ2-7	TRBV18	15	CASSPRFRGNYEQYF
TRBJ2-1	TRBV28	14	CATARAGLDNEQFF
TRBJ1-5	TRBV5-1	16	CASSPSGTGYGQPQHF
TRBJ2-7	TRBV12-3/TRBV12-4	12	CASSPGGYEQYF
TRBJ2-1	TRBV7-2	15	CASSPDGTDYNEQFF
TRBJ2-3	TRBV30	14	CACRGGGDTDTQYF
TRBJ2-5	TRBV18	13	CASSPGQKETQYF
TRBJ2-2	TRBV9	13	CASGRGPTGELFF
TRBJ2-1	TRBV3-1/TRBV3-2	18	CASSPRMGAAPNVNEQFF
TRBJ2-1	TRBV27	12	CASSSWTSGEFF
TRBJ2-3	TRBV5-1	15	CASAQTSEYTDTQYF
TRBJ1-4	TRBV7-9	14	CASSFGQGNEKLFF
TRBJ2-1	TRBV21-1	13	CASIGTSGTEQFF
TRBJ1-2	TRBV5-1	17	CASSPATGTLGYYGYTF
TRBJ1-1	TRBV5-4	16	CASSLGTAARGTEAFF
TRBJ1-1	TRBV5-8	15	CASSLGEGSDTEAFF
TRBJ1-2	TRBV7-9	15	CASSSWTFSNYGYTF
TRBJ1-1	TRBV6-5	14	CASINRGQSTEAFF
TRBJ1-5	TRBV19	16	CASGDRVSYSNQPQHF
TRBJ1-6	TRBV4-1	15	CASRHLPHRNPSLHF
TRBJ2-2	TRBV29-1	16	CSVEDRGAGGTGELFF
TRBJ1-2	TRBV5-5	14	CASSSSRDSYGYTF
TRBJ2-7	TRBV10-3	15	CAISESGTGYYEQYF
TRBJ2-3	TRBV19	15	CASSVSGGATDTQYF
TRBJ1-2	TRBV29-1	14	CSVETGTGNYGYTF
TRBJ2-7	TRBV4-1	13	CASSGAGAYEQYF
TRBJ1-1	TRBV28	17	CASSFPTRDTLNTEAFF
TRBJ1-5	TRBV28	14	CASSKGGTSQPQHF
TRBJ2-2	TRBV4-2	17	CASSPLLAGGNTGELFF
TRBJ1-1	TRBV2	14	CASSAGSWDTEAFF
TRBJ2-7	TRBV10-2	13	CASSRQVTYEQYF
TRBJ2-7	TRBV2	13	CASRSGRNYEQYF
TRBJ2-7	TRBV7-2	15	CASSSGLAGGYEQYF
TRBJ1-6	TRBV19	14	CASSVQGIESPLHF
TRBJ1-5	TRBV28	16	CASSSGQTGSNQPQHF
TRBJ2-7	TRBV7-2	14	CASSLGPGNYEQYF
TRBJ2-3	TRBV2	15	CASSGGLDLVDTQYF
TRBJ1-2	TRBV5-1	14	CASSRGQGDWGYTF
TRBJ1-1	TRBV5-4	16	CASSQDSFVMNTEAFF
TRBJ1-2	TRBV2	13	CASRSSGGYGYTF
TRBJ1-6	TRBV6-5	14	CASSSRGRDSPLHF
TRBJ2-1	TRBV4-3	17	CASSQEIYRVRYNEQFF
TRBJ2-1	TRBV2	15	CASRRGALLYNEQFF
TRBJ1-1	TRBV14	15	CASSRTGYYVAEAFF
TRBJ2-3	TRBV6-5	15	CASTLIRGAADTQYF